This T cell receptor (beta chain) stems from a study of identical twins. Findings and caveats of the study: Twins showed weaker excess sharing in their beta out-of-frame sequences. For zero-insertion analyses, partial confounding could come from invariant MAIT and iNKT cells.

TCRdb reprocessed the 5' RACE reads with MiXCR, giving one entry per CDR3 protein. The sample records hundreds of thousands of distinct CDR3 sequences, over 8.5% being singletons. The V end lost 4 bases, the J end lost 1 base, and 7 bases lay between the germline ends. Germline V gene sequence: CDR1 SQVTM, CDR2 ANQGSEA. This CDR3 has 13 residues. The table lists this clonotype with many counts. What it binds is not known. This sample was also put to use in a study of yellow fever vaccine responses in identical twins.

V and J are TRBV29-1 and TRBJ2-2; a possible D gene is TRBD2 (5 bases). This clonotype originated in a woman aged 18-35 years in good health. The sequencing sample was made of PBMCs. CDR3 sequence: CSVALVNTGELFF. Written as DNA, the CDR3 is TGCAGCGTTGCACTAGTGAACACCGGGGAGCTGTTTTTT.